Following are 23 T cell receptor beta chains from one sample sequenced in a study of blood T cell repertoires in COVID-19. The protocol was immunoSEQ multiplex PCR, while the TCRdb copy is restricted to in-frame clones and leaves out a portion. This table holds fewer than 250,000 clones, around 84% found once. The sequenced sample was peripheral blood. These receptors came from a human donor in a cohort sampled during active COVID-19.

This clone is a singleton in its sample. The CDR3 bases are TGTGCCAGCAGCAGAGGGTCCTACGAGCAGTACTTC. It codes for CASSRGSYEQYF. The chain joins TRBV28 to TRBJ2-7; perhaps TRBD2 as D (5 bases). This CDR3 is built from 12 residues. V lost 6 bases to trimming and J lost 1 base, with 7 bases between them. Germline assignment: CDR1 MDHEN and CDR2 SYDVKM.

The V gene is TRBV19, the J gene TRBJ1-6; D is possibly TRBD1 (5 bases). Germline V gives CDR1 LNHDA, CDR2 SQIVND (reference sequence). V lost 8 bases to trimming and J lost 5 bases, with 16 bases between them. This CDR3 has 15 residues. The CDR3 nucleotides are TGTGCCAGTTCGATAGGCAGGGTGGATAATTCACCCCTCCACTTT. Translating gives CASSIGRVDNSPLHF. Full variable domain (outside the CDR3, taken from reference TRBV19 and TRBJ1-6): DGGITQSPKYLFRKEGQNVTLSCEQNLNHDAMYWYRQDPGQGLRLIYYSQIVNDFQKGDIAEGYSVSREKKESFPLTVTSAQKNPTAFYLCASSIGRVDNSPLHFGNGTRLTVT.

J is TRBJ1-3 and V is TRBV7-9, with 10 bases that match TRBD1. CDR1 and CDR2 (germline): SEHNR, FQNEAQ (reference sequence). The CDR3 is made up of 15 amino acids. Trimming cost V 5 bases and J 2 bases; bases outside gene matches: 3. Here the CDR3 reads CASSPGTGAGNTIYF. The CDR3 DNA is TGTGCCAGCAGCCCCGGGACAGGGGCTGGAAACACCATATATTTT.

This rearrangement joins TRBV5-1 to TRBJ1-1; 7 bases agree with TRBD1. This CDR3 contains 13 residues. Germline assignment: CDR1 SGHRS and CDR2 YFSETQ. V dropped 3 bases and J dropped 2; count of bases not matched to a gene: 1. The CDR3 reads CASSWDSNTEAFF. For the CDR3, the DNA is TGCGCCAGCAGCTGGGACAGCAACACTGAAGCTTTCTTT.

This chain connects TRBV2 to TRBJ2-2, with D perhaps TRBD1 (6 bases). V was cut by 8 bases and J by 1 base, with 14 bases left in between. The CDR3 has 15 amino acids. From germline, CDR1 is SNHLY and CDR2 FYNNEI. CDR3 loop: CASVGGPLNTGELFF. CDR3 in DNA: TGTGCCAGCGTAGGGGGACCTCTGAACACCGGGGAGCTGTTTTTT.

The rearrangement links TRBV7-2 to TRBJ2-7, with 7 bases lining up with TRBD2. V lost 0 bases, J lost 0 bases, and 5 bases stayed unmatched. This CDR3 contains 16 residues. The germline V gene encodes CDR1 SGHTA and CDR2 FQGNSA. Here the CDR3 reads CASSLAASGDSYEQYV. CDR3 coding DNA: TGTGCCAGCAGCTTAGCTGCGAGCGGGGACTCCTACGAGCAGTACGTC.

As concerns this clone: Because the CDR3's place on the DNA is in doubt, the DNA is left out and the CDR3 is given as listed by TCRdb. The chain has TRBV21-1 and TRBJ2-4; the table assigns TRBD1, which was not confirmed against the DNA. TRBV21-1 is a listed pseudogene. Including both end residues, the CDR3 is 15 amino acids long. The CDR3 sequence: CASSFGQGISDIQYF.

The chain carries TRBV29-1 and TRBJ1-1; weak D call: TRBD1 (6 bases). This CDR3 has 13 residues. The germline CDR1 and CDR2 sequences are SQVTM and ANQGSEA. Trimming took off 7 bases at V and 5 bases at J, with 17 bases between the two ends. Here the CDR3 DNA reads TGCAGCGGCAGGGGTCCCACGGAGACTGAAGCTTTCTTT. Its protein product is CSGRGPTETEAFF.

Details on this clone: Other DNA sequences from this sample encode an identical CDR3 as well. The chain links TRBV3-1 (or the pseudogene TRBV3-2) to TRBJ2-2; 9 bases agree with TRBD1. The ends lost 6 bases at V and 6 bases at J; junction bases unmatched: 2. The CDR3 is 13 amino acids. Germline V CDR1 and CDR2: LGHDT, YNNKEL (reference sequence). CDR3 residues: CASRRTGAGELFF. The CDR3 nucleotides read TGTGCCAGCAGAAGGACAGGGGCCGGGGAGCTGTTTTTT.

This chain uses TRBV6-5 with TRBJ2-3, with 8 bases identical to TRBD2. CDR1 is MNHEY, CDR2 SVGAGI, per germline. With V trimmed by 2 bases and J by 0 bases, 4 bases remained unmatched. The CDR3 is 16 amino acids. CDR3 DNA sequence: TGTGCCAGCAGTTACGGGGGACTAGTCAGCACAGATACGCAGTATTTT. Translating it yields CASSYGGLVSTDTQYF.

This chain uses TRBV3-1 (or the pseudogene TRBV3-2) with TRBJ1-5; D unresolved. This CDR3 has 13 residues. V gave up 4 bases and J gave up 0 bases, with 4 bases separating them. The germline gives CDR1 LGHDT, CDR2 YNNKEL (reference sequence). The DNA for the CDR3 is TGTGCCAGCAGCCCGAGTAGCAATCAGCCCCAGCATTTT. Encoded protein: CASSPSSNQPQHF.

The gene calls are TRBV30 and TRBJ1-3; D is uncertain. This CDR3 is built from 13 residues. Germline CDR1 is GTSNPN and CDR2 is SVGIG (reference sequence). Between the trimmed V and J ends, which lost 0 bases and 8 bases, there was a span of 11 bases. The CDR3 bases are TGTGCCTGGAGTGTACTCAGGCCGGACACCATATATTTT. Translation gives CAWSVLRPDTIYF.

This clone was observed at least ten times. The chain couples TRBV5-6 to TRBJ1-1; 9 nucleotides match TRBD1. The CDR3 extends over 15 amino acids. V shed 2 bases, J shed 7 bases, and the junction held 9 bases outside the gene matches. CDR1 and CDR2 from the germline V gene are SGHDT and YYEEEE. The chain's CDR3 is CASSFTGGSDLEAFF. The CDR3 DNA follows: TGTGCCAGCAGCTTCACAGGGGGCTCGGATCTTGAAGCTTTCTTT.

The chain couples TRBV7-3 to TRBJ2-3, with 8 nucleotides matching TRBD2. This CDR3 spans 15 amino acids. V dropped 0 bases and J dropped 6; count of bases not matched to a gene: 5. Germline-derived CDR1 and CDR2 are SGHTA and FQGTGA. The CDR3 region has the DNA TGTGCCAGCAGCTTAACGATAGCGGGGTCGGATACGCAGTATTTT. This encodes CASSLTIAGSDTQYF.

This clone has a handful of counts. This chain's CDR3 is CASMGLNYGYTF. CDR3 sequence (DNA): TGTGCCAGCATGGGGCTTAACTATGGCTACACCTTC. This chain joins TRBV2 and TRBJ1-2; a weak D match, TRBD1 (5 bases). V lost 7 bases and J 1 base, leaving 7 bases between the germline ends. There are 12 residues in the CDR3. CDR1 SNHLY and CDR2 FYNNEI come from the germline V gene.

This chain uses TRBV19 with TRBJ1-4, with D hard to call. Germline lookup yields CDR1 LNHDA and CDR2 SQIVND (reference sequence). The CDR3 consists of 16 residues. V was clipped by 7 bases and J by 0 bases, with 15 bases between them. CDR3 residues: CASTPYHSPTNEKLFF. The CDR3, as DNA: TGTGCCAGTACCCCTTACCACAGTCCAACTAATGAAAAACTGTTTTTT.

This chain links TRBV25-1 with TRBJ1-1; a weak D match, TRBD1 (6 bases). CDR1 and CDR2 (germline): MGHDK, SYGVNS. V was shortened by 3 bases and J by 3 bases, with 11 bases between the two germline ends. The CDR3 consists of 14 residues. CDR3 coding DNA: TGTGCCAGCAGTGAGACAGGAAGGTACACTGAAGCTTTCTTT. It translates to CASSETGRYTEAFF.

The CDR3 nucleotides are TGTGCCAGCAGCCTGGTCAGGGGTAATTCACCCCTCCACTTT. The encoded protein is CASSLVRGNSPLHF. The chain recombines TRBV3-1 (or the pseudogene TRBV3-2) with TRBJ1-6; possible D gene TRBD1, 6 bases. The V end lost 4 bases, the J end lost 6 bases, and 10 bases lay between the germline ends. The CDR3 has 14 residues. The germline CDR1 and CDR2 sequences are LGHDT and YNNKEL (reference sequence).

The genes are TRBV14 and TRBJ1-6; the D gene is possibly TRBD1 (5 bases). V was pared by 0 bases and J by 10 bases, with 7 bases between. Per the germline V gene, CDR1 is SGHDN and CDR2 is FVKESK. The CDR3 runs to 13 residues. CDR3 sequence reads: CASSQETDSPLHF. The CDR3, as DNA: TGTGCCAGCAGCCAAGAGACAGACTCACCCCTCCACTTT.

Concerning this clone: This sample includes further DNA sequences coding for the same CDR3. This sequence joins TRBV3-1 (or the pseudogene TRBV3-2) and TRBJ2-7; 12 positions agree with TRBD2. This CDR3 region has 15 residues. With V trimmed by 3 bases and J by 3 bases, 3 bases remained unmatched. The germline V gene has CDR1 LGHDT and CDR2 YNNKEL (reference sequence). The CDR3 loop is CASSQGLAGIYEQYF. The DNA for the CDR3 is TGTGCCAGCAGCCAGGGACTAGCGGGTATCTACGAGCAGTACTTC.

The chain uses TRBV5-1 and TRBJ2-1; TRBD1 agrees at 9 bases. Trimming took 1 base from V and 6 from J; bases not matched to a gene: 5. The CDR3 is 15 amino acids. Germline CDR1 reads SGHRS; CDR2 reads YFSETQ. The CDR3 is CASSLLGQGINEQFF. In DNA, the CDR3 is TGCGCCAGCAGCTTGTTGGGACAGGGTATCAATGAGCAGTTCTTC.

The chain links TRBV29-1 to TRBJ2-3; 7 bases match TRBD1. CDR1 SQVTM and CDR2 ANQGSEA come from the germline V gene. The junction had 9 bases not matched to a gene; V was cut back by 5 bases and J by 4 bases. The CDR3 spans 14 residues. The CDR3 loop reads CSVSRTGSADTQYF. CDR3 in DNA: TGCAGCGTTTCGAGGACAGGTTCAGCAGATACGCAGTATTTT.

V and J are TRBV27 and TRBJ1-2; possibly TRBD1 for D (5 bases). Trimming removed 9 bases at V and 2 bases at J, with 19 bases between. CDR1 MNHEY and CDR2 SMNVEV come from the germline V gene (reference sequence). CDR3 size: 15 residues. The CDR3 loop reads CASRKQSAGNYGYTF. DNA for the CDR3: TGTGCCAGTCGCAAGCAATCAGCAGGGAACTATGGCTACACCTTC.